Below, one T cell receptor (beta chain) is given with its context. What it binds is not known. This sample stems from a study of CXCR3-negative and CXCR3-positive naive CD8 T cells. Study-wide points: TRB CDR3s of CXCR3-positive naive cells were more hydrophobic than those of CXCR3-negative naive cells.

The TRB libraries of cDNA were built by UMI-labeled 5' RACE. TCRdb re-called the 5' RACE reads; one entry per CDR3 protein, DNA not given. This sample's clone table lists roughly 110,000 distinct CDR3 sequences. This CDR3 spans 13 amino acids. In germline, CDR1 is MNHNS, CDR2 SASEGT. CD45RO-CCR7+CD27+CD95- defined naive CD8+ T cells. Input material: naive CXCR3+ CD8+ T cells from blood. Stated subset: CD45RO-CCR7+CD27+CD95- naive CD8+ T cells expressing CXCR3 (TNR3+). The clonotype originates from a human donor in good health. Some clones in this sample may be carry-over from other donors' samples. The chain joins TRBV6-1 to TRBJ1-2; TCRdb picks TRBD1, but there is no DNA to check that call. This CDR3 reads CASSETDLRGYTF.